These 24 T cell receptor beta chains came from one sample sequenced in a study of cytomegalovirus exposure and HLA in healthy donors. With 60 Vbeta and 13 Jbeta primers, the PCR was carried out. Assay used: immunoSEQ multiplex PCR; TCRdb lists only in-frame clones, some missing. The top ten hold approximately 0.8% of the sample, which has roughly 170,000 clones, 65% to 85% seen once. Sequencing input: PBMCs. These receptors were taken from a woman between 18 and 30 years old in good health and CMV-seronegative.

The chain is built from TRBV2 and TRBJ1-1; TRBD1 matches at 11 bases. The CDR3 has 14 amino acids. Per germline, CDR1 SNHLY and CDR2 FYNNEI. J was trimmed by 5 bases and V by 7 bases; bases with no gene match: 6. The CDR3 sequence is CASTLGQGATEAFF. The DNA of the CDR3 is TGTGCCAGCACCCTAGGACAGGGGGCAACTGAAGCTTTCTTT.

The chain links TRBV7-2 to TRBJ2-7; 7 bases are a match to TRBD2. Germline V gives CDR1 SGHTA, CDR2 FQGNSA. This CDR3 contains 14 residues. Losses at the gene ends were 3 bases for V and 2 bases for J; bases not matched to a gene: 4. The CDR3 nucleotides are TGTGCCAGCAGCTTGCTAGCGGCTACCTACGAGCAGTACTTC. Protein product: CASSLLAATYEQYF.

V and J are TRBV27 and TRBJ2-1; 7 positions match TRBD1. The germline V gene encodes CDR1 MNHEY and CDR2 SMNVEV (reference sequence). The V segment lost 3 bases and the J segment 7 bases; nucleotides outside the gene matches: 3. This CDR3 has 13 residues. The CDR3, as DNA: TGTGCCAGCAGTTTGGGGACAGTTAATGAGCAGTTCTTC. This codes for CASSLGTVNEQFF.

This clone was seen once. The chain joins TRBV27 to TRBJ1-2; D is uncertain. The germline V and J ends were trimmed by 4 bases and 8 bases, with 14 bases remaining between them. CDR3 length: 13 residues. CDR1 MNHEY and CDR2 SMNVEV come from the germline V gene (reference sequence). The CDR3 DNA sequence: TGTGCCAGCAGTTCAGACGACCTGGGCGGCTACACCTTC. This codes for CASSSDDLGGYTF.

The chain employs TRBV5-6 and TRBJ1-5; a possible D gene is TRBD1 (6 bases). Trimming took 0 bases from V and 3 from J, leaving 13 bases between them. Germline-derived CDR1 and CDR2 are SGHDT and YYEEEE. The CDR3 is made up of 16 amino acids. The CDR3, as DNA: TGTGCCAGCAGCTTGGGCGGGGGGGCGGACAATCAGCCCCAGCATTTT. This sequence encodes CASSLGGGADNQPQHF.

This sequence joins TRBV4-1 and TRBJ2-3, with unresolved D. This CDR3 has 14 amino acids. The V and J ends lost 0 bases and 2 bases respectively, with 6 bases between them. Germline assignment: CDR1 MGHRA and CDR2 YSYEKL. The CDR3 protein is CASSQDRFTDTQYF. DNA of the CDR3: TGCGCCAGCAGCCAAGACAGATTCACAGATACGCAGTATTTT.

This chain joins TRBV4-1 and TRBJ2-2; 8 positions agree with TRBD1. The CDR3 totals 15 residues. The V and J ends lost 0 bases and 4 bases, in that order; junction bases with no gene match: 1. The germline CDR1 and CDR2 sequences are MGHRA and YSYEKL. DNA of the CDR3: TGCGCCAGCAGCCAAGATGACAGGGGCACCGGGGAGCTGTTTTTT. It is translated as CASSQDDRGTGELFF.

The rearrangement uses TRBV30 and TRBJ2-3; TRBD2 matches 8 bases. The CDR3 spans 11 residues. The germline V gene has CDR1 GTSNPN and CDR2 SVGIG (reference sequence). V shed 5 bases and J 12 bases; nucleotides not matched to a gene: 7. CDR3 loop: CAWDTSGKQYF. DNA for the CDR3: TGTGCCTGGGACACTAGCGGCAAACAGTATTTT. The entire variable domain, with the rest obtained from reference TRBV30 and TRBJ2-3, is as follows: SQTIHQWPATLVQPVGSPLSLECTVEGTSNPNLYWYRQAAGRGLQLLFYSVGIGQISSEVPQNLSASRPQDRQFILSSKKLLLSDSGFYLCAWDTSGKQYFGPGTRLTVL.

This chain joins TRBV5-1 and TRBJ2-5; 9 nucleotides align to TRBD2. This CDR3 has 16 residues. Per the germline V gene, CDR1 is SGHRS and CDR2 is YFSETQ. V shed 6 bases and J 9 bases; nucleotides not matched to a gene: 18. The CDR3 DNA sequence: TGCGCCAGCAATCCCGTAGGGAGCGGGAGGAGGGGGGCCCAGTACTTC. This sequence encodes CASNPVGSGRRGAQYF.

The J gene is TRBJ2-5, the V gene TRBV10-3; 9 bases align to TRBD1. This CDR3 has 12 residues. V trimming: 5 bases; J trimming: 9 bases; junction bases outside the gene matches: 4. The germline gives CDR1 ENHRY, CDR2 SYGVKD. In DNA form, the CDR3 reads TGTGCCATCAGTAGGACAGGGGAGGCCCAGTACTTC. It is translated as CAISRTGEAQYF.

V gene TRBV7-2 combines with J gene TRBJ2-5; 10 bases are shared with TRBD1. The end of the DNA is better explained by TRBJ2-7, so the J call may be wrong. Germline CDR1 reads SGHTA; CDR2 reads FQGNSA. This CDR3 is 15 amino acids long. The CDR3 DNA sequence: TGTGCCAGCAGCTTAGAGACAGGGGGCCCTTACGAGCAGTACTTC. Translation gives CASSLETGGPYEQYF.

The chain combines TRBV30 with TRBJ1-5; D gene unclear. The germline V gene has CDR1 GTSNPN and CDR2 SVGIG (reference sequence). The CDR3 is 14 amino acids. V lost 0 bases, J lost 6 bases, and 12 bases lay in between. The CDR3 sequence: CAWSVLSERQPQHF. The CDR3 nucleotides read TGTGCCTGGAGTGTACTATCGGAGCGTCAGCCCCAGCATTTT. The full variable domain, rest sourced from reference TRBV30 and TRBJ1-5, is SQTIHQWPATLVQPVGSPLSLECTVEGTSNPNLYWYRQAAGRGLQLLFYSVGIGQISSEVPQNLSASRPQDRQFILSSKKLLLSDSGFYLCAWSVLSERQPQHFGDGTRLSIL.

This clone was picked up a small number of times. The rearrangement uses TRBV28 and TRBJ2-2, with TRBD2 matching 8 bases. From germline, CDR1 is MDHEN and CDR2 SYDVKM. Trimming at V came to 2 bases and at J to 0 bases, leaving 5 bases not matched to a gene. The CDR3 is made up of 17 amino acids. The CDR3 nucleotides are TGTGCCAGCAGTTTACCACTAGCGGAAACGAACACCGGGGAGCTGTTTTTT. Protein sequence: CASSLPLAETNTGELFF.

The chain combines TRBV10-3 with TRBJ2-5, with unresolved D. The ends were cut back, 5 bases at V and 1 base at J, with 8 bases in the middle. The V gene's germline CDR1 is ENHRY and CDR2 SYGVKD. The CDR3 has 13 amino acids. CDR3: CAISWALQETQYF. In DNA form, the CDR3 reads TGTGCCATCAGTTGGGCACTCCAAGAGACCCAGTACTTC.

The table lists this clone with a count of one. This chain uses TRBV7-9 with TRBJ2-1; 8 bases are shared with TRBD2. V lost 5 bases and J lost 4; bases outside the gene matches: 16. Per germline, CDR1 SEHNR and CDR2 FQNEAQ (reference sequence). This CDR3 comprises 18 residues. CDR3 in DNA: TGTGCCAGCAGCCCCAGGACTAGCAGCTCGCATCTATACAATGAGCAGTTCTTC. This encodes CASSPRTSSSHLYNEQFF.

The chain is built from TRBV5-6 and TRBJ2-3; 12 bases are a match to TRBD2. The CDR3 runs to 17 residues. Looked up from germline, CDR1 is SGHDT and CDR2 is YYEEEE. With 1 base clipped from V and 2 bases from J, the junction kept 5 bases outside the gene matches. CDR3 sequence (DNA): TGTGCCAGCAGCTTGCGGACTAGCGGGACCTCCACAGATACGCAGTATTTT. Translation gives CASSLRTSGTSTDTQYF.

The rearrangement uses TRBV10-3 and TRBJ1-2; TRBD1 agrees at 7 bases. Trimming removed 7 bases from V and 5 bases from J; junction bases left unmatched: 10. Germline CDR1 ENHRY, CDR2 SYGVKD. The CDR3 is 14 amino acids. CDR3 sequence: CAINPDRRKYGYTF. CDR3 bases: TGTGCCATCAACCCGGACAGGAGGAAGTATGGCTACACCTTC.

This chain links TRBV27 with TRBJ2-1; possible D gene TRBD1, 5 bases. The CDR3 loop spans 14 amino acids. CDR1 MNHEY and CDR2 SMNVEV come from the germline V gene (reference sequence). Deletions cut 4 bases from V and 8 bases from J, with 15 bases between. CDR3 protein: CASSSWTFGHEQFF. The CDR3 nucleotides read TGTGCCAGCAGTTCATGGACATTCGGCCATGAGCAGTTCTTC.

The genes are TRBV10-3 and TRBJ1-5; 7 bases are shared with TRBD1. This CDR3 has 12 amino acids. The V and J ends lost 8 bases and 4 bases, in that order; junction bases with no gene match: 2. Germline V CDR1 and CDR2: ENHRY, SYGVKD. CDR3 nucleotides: TGTGCCATCGGGACAGAGAATCAGCCCCAGCATTTT. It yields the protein CAIGTENQPQHF.

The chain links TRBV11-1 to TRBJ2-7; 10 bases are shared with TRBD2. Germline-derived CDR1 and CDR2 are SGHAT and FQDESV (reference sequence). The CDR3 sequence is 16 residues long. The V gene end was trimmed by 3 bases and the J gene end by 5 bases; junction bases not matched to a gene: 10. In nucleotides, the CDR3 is TGTGCCAGCAGCTTCCATTTACTAGCGGGAAACGACGAGCAGTACTTC. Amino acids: CASSFHLLAGNDEQYF.

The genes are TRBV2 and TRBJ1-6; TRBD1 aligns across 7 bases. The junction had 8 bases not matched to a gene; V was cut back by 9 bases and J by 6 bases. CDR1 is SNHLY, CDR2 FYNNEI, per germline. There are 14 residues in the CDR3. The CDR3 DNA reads TGTGCCAGATCAGGGGGAGAAGCTAATTCACCCCTCCACTTT. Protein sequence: CARSGGEANSPLHF.

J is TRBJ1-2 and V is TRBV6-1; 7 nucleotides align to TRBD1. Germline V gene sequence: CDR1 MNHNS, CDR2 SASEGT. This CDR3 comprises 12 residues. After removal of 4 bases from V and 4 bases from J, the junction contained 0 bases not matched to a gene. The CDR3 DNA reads TGTGCCAGCAGTGGGGACAGCTATGGCTACACCTTC. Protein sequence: CASSGDSYGYTF.

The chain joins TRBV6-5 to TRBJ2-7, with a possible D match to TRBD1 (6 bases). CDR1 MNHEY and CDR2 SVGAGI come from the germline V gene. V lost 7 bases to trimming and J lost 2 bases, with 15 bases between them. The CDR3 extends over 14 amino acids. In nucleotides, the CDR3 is TGTGCCAGCAAACAGGGTGCCAGCACCTACGAGCAGTACTTC. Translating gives CASKQGASTYEQYF.

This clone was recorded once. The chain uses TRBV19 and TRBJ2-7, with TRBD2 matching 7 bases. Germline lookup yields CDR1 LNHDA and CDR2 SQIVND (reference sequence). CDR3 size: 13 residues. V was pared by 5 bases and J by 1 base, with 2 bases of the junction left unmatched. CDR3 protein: CASSRSGSYEQYF. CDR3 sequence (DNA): TGTGCCAGTAGTCGTAGCGGGTCCTACGAGCAGTACTTC.